This T cell receptor (beta chain) was recovered during a study of T cell responses to AZD1222 COVID-19 vaccine (dated by TCRdb to the early 2020s). For context, the study as a whole: AZD1222 recipients whose second dose came at about 4 weeks and those whose second dose came at about 12 weeks were combined into one group, since spike-specific TCR depth and breadth did not differ between the two schedules. TCR sequencing covered 230 or so trial participants: 200 to 210 given two doses of AZD1222 and around 25 given two doses of MenACWY control vaccine. Enrollment into the trials was organized by age into subgroups of 18-55, 56-69 and 70-plus years, and those subgroups contained about 160, 30 and 59 TCR-sequenced participants, respectively.

The CDR3 regions of human TCRbeta chains were analyzed by immunosequencing. On the authors' methods: TCRs in the repertoires were matched against a reference library of SARS-CoV-2-specific TCRs that had been generated with the MIRA antigen-specificity platform. Breadth was defined as the fraction of unique TCRs that were SARS-CoV-2-associated, and depth was defined as the fraction of total T cells that were SARS-CoV-2-associated. Each spike-specific TCR was assigned to its reactive spike region and to a CD4 or CD8 class using the MIRA data. Log10-transformed breadth and depth values were compared by one-way ANOVA with Sidak's multiple comparisons tests. TCRdb took over this immuneACCESS table, retaining in-frame rearrangements with V and J assigned. Such tables are incomplete; in checked studies, under half of the missing clones stem from an unresolved V gene, and the remainder is unexplained. D and trimming were read from the DNA, whereas the V and J calls and clone size are those reported in that table. The sample has about 60,000 clones on record, about four fifths of them singletons. Around 7.3% of the sample goes to the ten largest clones.

In light of the paper, this sample's time point label describes: baseline before first vaccination. Samples from vaccinated people were obtained from the UK trials COV001 and COV002, which included a single-blind randomized controlled phase 2/3 trial of AZD1222 (ChAdOx1 nCoV-19) in healthy adults. For TCRbeta chain sequencing, PBMC samples from trial participants were taken at day 0 and at day 28 after the second dose. Trimming removed 7 bases from V and 0 bases from J, leaving 10 bases between the germline ends. CDR1 and CDR2, looked up from the germline V gene, are MDHEN and SYDVKM. The CDR3 measures 14 amino acids from cysteine to phenylalanine. Of the read, only the CDR3 DNA is kept; its 42 bases are in frame from base 1. The study at large found these results: The 56-69-year group was small, and its depth increase did not reach significance, likely because of low power. Vaccine-associated CD4 TCRs spanned the whole spike protein, with dominant responses in regions 160-218 and 743-854. Because no samples from the day 14 peak response were available, repertoires could be characterized only after the peak T cell response. Most participants were white British and females outnumbered males, and the authors suggested that clonal diversity may have been underestimated. Conclusions about previously exposed vaccinees were limited because only five to seven AZD1222 recipients were SARS-CoV-2 seropositive at baseline. Epitopes outside the regions mutated in the B.1.351 and B.1.1.7 variants were reportedly recognized by nearly half of the unique spike-specific TCRs. After two AZD1222 doses, both the breadth and the depth of spike-specific TCRs were significantly higher than at day 0 and than in MenACWY recipients.

Regarding this clone: The antigen it recognizes is unknown. The record has no base qualities; no much larger clone is one base away.

The chain couples TRBV28 to TRBJ1-3; the D gene is not confidently resolved. Here the sequenced sample was peripheral blood, taken on day 0 of AZD1222 vaccination. This clonotype was obtained from an adult in good health. The bases read TGTGCCAGCATTCGGGGTAGCTCTGGAAACACCATATATTTT. It is translated as CASIRGSSGNTIYF.